This note documents a single T cell receptor (beta chain) sequence. The data are from a study of blood T cell repertoires in COVID-19. About the study: Acute and convalescent COVID-19 specimens originated in the United States, Italy and Spain.

The CDR3 runs to 17 residues. Per the germline V gene, CDR1 is SNHLY and CDR2 is FYNNEI. The V segment lost 6 bases and the J segment 5 bases; nucleotides outside the gene matches: 12. Here immunoSEQ multiplex PCR was the method, and the copy in TCRdb shows in-frame clones only, minus some. The data contain 180,000 or so clones, 86% of them seen just once; the ten biggest clones take up more than 7.5%. Material: PBMCs or T cells enriched from blood (not recorded which). The V and J genes are TRBV2 and TRBJ2-5; 13 bases line up with TRBD2. The TCR sequence derives from a woman in her twenties or thirties who had recovered from COVID-19. The CDR3 loop reads CASSHGTSGKKWETQYF. CDR3 DNA sequence: TGTGCCAGCAGCCACGGGACTAGCGGGAAGAAGTGGGAGACCCAGTACTTC.